These 8 T cell receptor beta chains were all obtained from the same sample, sequenced in a study of breast tumors, draining lymph nodes, adjacent tissues. TCRdb re-called the multiplex PCR reads with MiXCR, one entry per CDR3 protein. The data contain about 8,300 distinct CDR3 sequences, roughly 41% of them singletons. The sequencing sample was made of tumor-adjacent breast tissue. The receptors come from a female donor with breast cancer. Some clones in this sample may be carry-over from other donors' samples.

This clonotype is large by share. This chain connects TRBV7-6 to TRBJ2-1, with D perhaps matching TRBD1 (6 bases). The germline V gene has CDR1 SGHVS and CDR2 FNYEAQ. This CDR3 is built from 14 residues. Trimming pared 0 bases from V and 8 bases from J, leaving 11 bases between. CDR3 sequence reads: CASSLAGTGYEQFF. The CDR3 bases are TGTGCCAGCAGCTTAGCGGGAACAGGGTATGAGCAGTTCTTC.

This clonotype is categorized as medium-sized. J is TRBJ2-3 and V is TRBV10-1, with D perhaps given as TRBD1 or TRBD2 (5 bases each). The V gene lost 2 bases and the J gene lost 6 bases, with 9 bases spanning the gap. The germline V gene encodes CDR1 WNHNN and CDR2 SYGVQD (reference sequence). The CDR3 length is 13 residues. The CDR3 here is CASSEGTQDTQYF. CDR3 bases: TGCGCCAGCAGTGAGGGGACCCAGGATACGCAGTATTTT.

This clonotype ranks as medium-sized. The chain employs TRBV20-1 and TRBJ2-3, with 11 bases identical to TRBD2. CDR3 length: 17 amino acids. The V gene end was trimmed by 4 bases and the J gene end by 1 base; junction bases not matched to a gene: 10. Looked up from germline, CDR1 is DFQATT and CDR2 is SNEGSKA (reference sequence). CDR3 DNA sequence: TGCAGTGCTACGTGGGCTAGCGGGAGGTGGGGCACAGATACGCAGTATTTT. Translated: CSATWASGRWGTDTQYF.

A few counts support this clonotype. CDR3 in amino acids: CASSGLAGGTNTGELFF. CDR3 nucleotides: TGTGCCAGCAGTGGACTAGCGGGAGGGACGAACACCGGGGAGCTGTTTTTT. The rearrangement uses TRBV12-3 or TRBV12-4 and TRBJ2-2, with 15 positions matching TRBD2. The CDR3 covers 17 residues. The J segment lost 0 bases and the V segment lost 5 bases, leaving 1 base of the junction unmatched.

The chain has TRBV7-2 and TRBJ2-5; D possibly uses TRBD1 or TRBD2 (5 bases each). Germline V gene lookup returns CDR1 SGHTA and CDR2 FQGNSA. CDR3 length equals 13 residues. Trimming removed 5 bases from V and 1 base from J, with 8 bases in between. CDR3 bases: TGTGCCAGCAGCCAGGGACGCCAAGAGACCCAGTACTTC. Residues: CASSQGRQETQYF.

Comments on this clonotype: A read error may be the cause here, since a much bigger clone is one base away. The chain joins TRBV19 to TRBJ2-3; 7 bases map to TRBD1. V trimming: 4 bases; J trimming: 0 bases; junction bases outside the gene matches: 13. CDR3 length: 18 residues. Germline V gives CDR1 LNHDA, CDR2 SQIVND (reference sequence). In nucleotides, the CDR3 is TGTGCCAGTAGTAATAACCCCTACAGGGGTCCCAGCACAGATACGCAGTATTTT. Encoded protein: CASSNNPYRGPSTDTQYF.

This clonotype is labeled as medium-sized. The chain couples TRBV4-2 to TRBJ1-3; D ambiguous. Trimming shortened V by 4 bases and J by 4 bases, and 17 bases separated the two germline ends. CDR1 is LGHNA and CDR2 is YNFKEQ in the germline V gene. The CDR3 covers 16 residues. CDR3 in amino acids: CASSRSLLESGNTIYF. Written as DNA, the CDR3 is TGTGCCAGCAGCCGAAGCCTTTTAGAATCAGGAAACACCATATATTTT.

By share, this clonotype counts as medium-sized. This chain joins TRBV5-1 and TRBJ2-7; D gene ambiguous. CDR3 size: 14 residues. Germline V gives CDR1 SGHRS, CDR2 YFSETQ. V was pared by 4 bases and J by 0 bases, with 11 bases between. Here the CDR3 DNA reads TGCGCCAGCAGCCAGGAGTTTAGCTCCTACGAGCAGTACTTC. Translating gives CASSQEFSSYEQYF. Looking up the rest from reference TRBV5-1 and TRBJ2-7 gives the full variable domain: KAGVTQTPRYLIKTRGQQVTLSCSPISGHRSVSWYQQTPGQGLQFLFEYFSETQRNKGNFPGRFSGRQFSNSRSEMNVSTLELGDSALYLCASSQEFSSYEQYFGPGTRLTVT.